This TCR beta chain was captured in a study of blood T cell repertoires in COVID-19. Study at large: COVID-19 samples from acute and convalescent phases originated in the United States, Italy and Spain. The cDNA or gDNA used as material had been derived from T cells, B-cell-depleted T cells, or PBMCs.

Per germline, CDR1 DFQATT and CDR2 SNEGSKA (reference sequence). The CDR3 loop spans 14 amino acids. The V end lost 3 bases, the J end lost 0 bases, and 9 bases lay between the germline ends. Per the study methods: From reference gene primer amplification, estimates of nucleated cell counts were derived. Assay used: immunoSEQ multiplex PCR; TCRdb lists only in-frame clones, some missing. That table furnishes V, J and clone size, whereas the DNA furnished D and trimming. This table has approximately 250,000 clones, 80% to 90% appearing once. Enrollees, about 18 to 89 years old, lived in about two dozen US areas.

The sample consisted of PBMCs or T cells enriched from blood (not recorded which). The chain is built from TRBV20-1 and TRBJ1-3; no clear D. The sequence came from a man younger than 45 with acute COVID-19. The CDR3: CSASVPGSGNTIYF. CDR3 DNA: TGCAGTGCTAGTGTCCCGGGCTCTGGAAACACCATATATTTT.